A single sample gave rise to the 15 T cell receptor beta chains below, sequenced in a study of T cell repertoires in cytomegalovirus infection. These receptors' antigens are unknown. MiXCR, run by TCRdb on the reads, gives a single entry per CDR3 protein. The sample yields 60,000 to 75,000 distinct CDR3 sequences, 22% seen once. The specimen sequenced was PBMCs, sequenced either directly or after in vitro stimulation (not recorded which). These receptors came from a human donor in good health (CMV status not recorded). Some clones in this sample may be carry-over from other donors' samples.

The chain has TRBV7-2 and TRBJ2-3; 10 nucleotides line up with TRBD2. Trimming took 4 bases from V and 4 from J; bases not matched to a gene: 5. CDR3 length: 15 residues. The germline V gene has CDR1 SGHTA and CDR2 FQGNSA. The CDR3 loop is CASSSSGSTSDTQYF. The CDR3 DNA follows: TGTGCCAGCAGCTCTAGCGGGAGTACTTCAGATACGCAGTATTTT.

J is TRBJ2-4 and V is TRBV7-2; 10 bases are shared with TRBD2. Per the germline V gene, CDR1 is SGHTA and CDR2 is FQGNSA. The CDR3 loop spans 17 amino acids. The ends lost 2 bases at V and 1 base at J; junction bases unmatched: 5. CDR3 coding DNA: TGTGCCAGCAGCTTACCGGGACTAGCGAGGGCCAAAAACATTCAGTACTTC. This translates into CASSLPGLARAKNIQYF.

The V call is TRBV6-2 or TRBV6-3, the J call TRBJ2-2; the D is unclear. The germline CDR1 and CDR2 sequences are MNHEY and SVGEGT. The CDR3 contains 12 residues. V was trimmed by 7 bases and J by 5 bases, leaving 8 bases between them. In DNA form, the CDR3 reads TGTGCCAGCATGGCCCGTACCGGGGAGCTGTTTTTT. This sequence encodes CASMARTGELFF.

The chain has TRBV30 and TRBJ1-2; D is ambiguous. There are 14 residues in the CDR3. Germline V gene lookup returns CDR1 GTSNPN and CDR2 SVGIG (reference sequence). Trimming removed 0 bases from V and 7 bases from J, with 15 bases in between. The DNA of the CDR3 is TGTGCCTGGAGTGTCCGTGGGGTTTCGAGTGGCTACACCTTC. It specifies CAWSVRGVSSGYTF. The full variable domain, completed using reference TRBV30 and TRBJ1-2, is SQTIHQWPATLVQPVGSPLSLECTVEGTSNPNLYWYRQAAGRGLQLLFYSVGIGQISSEVPQNLSASRPQDRQFILSSKKLLLSDSGFYLCAWSVRGVSSGYTFGSGTRLTVV.

This clonotype was observed a handful of times. The genes are TRBV10-3 and TRBJ1-6; no clear D gene. CDR1 is ENHRY, CDR2 SYGVKD, per germline. This CDR3 is 13 amino acids long. Trimming left V 3 bases short and J 10 bases short, with 10 bases between. CDR3 coding DNA: TGTGCCATCAGTGACGGGCTGAGGTCACCCCTCCACTTT. It translates to CAISDGLRSPLHF.

The rearrangement joins TRBV12-3 or TRBV12-4 to TRBJ2-1; possibly TRBD2 for D (6 bases). CDR3 size: 15 residues. Trimming pared 2 bases from V and 3 bases from J, leaving 11 bases between. CDR3 residues: CASSLQPGSYNEQFF. The CDR3 DNA sequence: TGTGCCAGCAGTTTACAGCCCGGGAGCTACAATGAGCAGTTCTTC.

About this clonotype: A single base separates this from a much larger clone, so it may be a read error. The rearrangement uses TRBV7-2 and TRBJ2-1, with 11 bases fitting TRBD2. Germline CDR1 and CDR2: SGHTA and FQGNSA. V lost 5 bases and J lost 6; bases outside the gene matches: 6. There are 15 residues in the CDR3. Written as DNA, the CDR3 is TGTACCAGCAGCCTCGGACTAGCGGGCTTCAATGAGCAGTTCTTC. As protein: CTSSLGLAGFNEQFF. The entire variable domain, with the rest obtained from reference TRBV7-2 and TRBJ2-1, is as follows: GAGVSQSPSNKVTEKGKDVELRCDPISGHTALYWYRQSLGQGLEFLIYFQGNSAPDKSGLPSDRFSAERTGGSVSTLTIQRTQQEDSAVYLCTSSLGLAGFNEQFFGPGTRLTVL.

This chain uses TRBV28 with TRBJ2-5, with a tentative D call TRBD2 (6 bases). V lost 6 bases and J lost 1, with 9 bases in between. The germline gives CDR1 MDHEN, CDR2 SYDVKM. The length of the CDR3 is 13 residues. The CDR3 protein is CASSRDFQETQYF. The CDR3 coding sequence is TGTGCCAGCAGCAGGGACTTCCAAGAGACCCAGTACTTC.

The gene calls are TRBV9 and TRBJ2-2; D is possibly TRBD2 (5 bases). Germline values: CDR1 SGDLS, CDR2 YYNGEE. Trimming removed 0 bases from V and 6 bases from J, with 12 bases in between. The CDR3 totals 15 residues. For the CDR3, the DNA is TGTGCCAGCAGCGTAGTTGGCGGGCCCTCCGGGGAGCTGTTTTTT. It is translated as CASSVVGGPSGELFF.

J is TRBJ1-1 and V is TRBV5-1; D gene ambiguous. V dropped 0 bases and J dropped 1 base, with 7 bases sitting between them. The CDR3 is 14 amino acids. The germline V gene encodes CDR1 SGHRS and CDR2 YFSETQ. DNA of the CDR3: TGCGCCAGCAGCTTGGCCGGGGAGAACACTGAAGCTTTCTTT. The encoded protein is CASSLAGENTEAFF. The whole variable domain, remainder taken from reference TRBV5-1 and TRBJ1-1, is KAGVTQTPRYLIKTRGQQVTLSCSPISGHRSVSWYQQTPGQGLQFLFEYFSETQRNKGNFPGRFSGRQFSNSRSEMNVSTLELGDSALYLCASSLAGENTEAFFGQGTRLTVV.

The chain couples TRBV6-2 or TRBV6-3 to TRBJ2-7; D is tentatively TRBD1 or TRBD2 (5 bases each). The CDR3 contains 14 residues. In germline, CDR1 is MNHEY, CDR2 SVGEGT. The V end lost 8 bases, the J end lost 1 base, and 15 bases lay between the germline ends. In nucleotides, the CDR3 is TGTGCCAGCGACGGGACGGCTTCTTCCTACGAGCAGTACTTC. Translating it yields CASDGTASSYEQYF.

In its sample, this clonotype was seen many times. The V and J genes are TRBV7-3 and TRBJ2-1; D tentatively fits TRBD1 or TRBD2 (5 bases each). The CDR3 runs 14 residues. CDR1 is SGHTA and CDR2 is FQGTGA in the germline V gene. The germline V and J ends were trimmed by 0 bases and 7 bases, with 10 bases remaining between them. The CDR3 loop reads CASSLTGEGNEQFF. The CDR3 DNA reads as TGTGCCAGCAGCTTAACAGGAGAGGGGAATGAGCAGTTCTTC.

CDR3 sequence reads: CASSYDRVVREQFF. CDR3 DNA: TGTGCCAGCAGTTATGACAGGGTGGTGCGGGAGCAGTTCTTC. The chain uses TRBV6-2 or TRBV6-3 and TRBJ2-1, with 7 nucleotides matching TRBD1. CDR1 is MNHEY, CDR2 SVGEGT, per germline. V gave up 3 bases and J gave up 10 bases; unmatched junction bases: 9. CDR3 length: 14 residues.

This clonotype has more than one count but fewer than ten. The chain recombines TRBV20-1 with TRBJ2-1; D gene ambiguous. V lost 1 base to trimming and J lost 0 bases, with 13 bases between them. The CDR3 loop spans 16 amino acids. CDR1 and CDR2 from the germline V gene are DFQATT and SNEGSKA (reference sequence). CDR3 nucleotide sequence: TGCAGTGCTAGAGGGACGGTGCAGAGCTCCTACAATGAGCAGTTCTTC. The encoded protein is CSARGTVQSSYNEQFF.

This clonotype was counted many times. The V gene is TRBV6-6, the J gene TRBJ2-3; TRBD2 might be the D (5 bases). CDR3 length equals 15 residues. V shed 2 bases and J shed 1 base, with 10 bases lying between them. Germline V gene lookup returns CDR1 MNHNY and CDR2 SVGAGI (reference sequence). The CDR3 DNA follows: TGTGCCAGCAGTTACCAGCAAGCGGGCACAGATACGCAGTATTTT. The encoded protein is CASSYQQAGTDTQYF.